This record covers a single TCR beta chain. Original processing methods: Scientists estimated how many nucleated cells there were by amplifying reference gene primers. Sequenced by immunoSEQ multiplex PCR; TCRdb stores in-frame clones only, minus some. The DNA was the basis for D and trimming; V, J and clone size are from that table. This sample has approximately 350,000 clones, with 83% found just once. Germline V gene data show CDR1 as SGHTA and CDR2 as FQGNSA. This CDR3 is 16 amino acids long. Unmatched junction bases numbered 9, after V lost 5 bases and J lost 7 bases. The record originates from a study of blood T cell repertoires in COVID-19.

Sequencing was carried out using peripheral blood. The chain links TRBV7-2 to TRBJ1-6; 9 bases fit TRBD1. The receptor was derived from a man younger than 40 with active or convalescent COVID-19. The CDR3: CASSLRMGTGNSPLHF. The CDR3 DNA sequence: TGTGCCAGCAGCCTCCGGATGGGGACAGGGAATTCACCCCTCCACTTT.